The clone carrying this TCR beta chain was recorded once. Antigen unknown. Relative to the germline gene, one junction end is altered; a read error may explain this. Naive CD4+ T cells were purified with Tregs depleted by CD25. This CDR3 region has 14 residues. The V gene's germline CDR1 is MDHEN and CDR2 SYDVKM. Study conclusions and caveats: Tumor Treg TCRs overlapped most with tumor naive CD4+ cells. In terms of TCR gene usage, tumor memory CD4+ T cells clustered together with blood and lymph node memory CD4+ cells, as well as with lymph node naive CD4+ cells.

Constant-region reverse primers amplified full-length variable regions, followed by semi-nested Nested Universal Primer A PCR. MiXCR, applied by TCRdb to the 5' RACE reads, yields one record per CDR3 protein. The table shows some 62,000 distinct CDR3 sequences, with roughly 30% occurring only once. Sequencing was carried out using tumor-infiltrating naive CD4+ T cells sorted from the breast tumor. Specified subset: naive CD4+ T cells, CD4+CD45RA+CD25-. The TCR was taken from a female donor with breast cancer. The V and J genes are TRBV28 and TRBJ1-1; tentatively, D is TRBD1 (6 bases). The CDR3, as DNA: TGTGCCAGCAGCTCGACAGGCTGGAACACTGGAGCTTTCTTT. Protein sequence: CASSSTGWNTGAFF.